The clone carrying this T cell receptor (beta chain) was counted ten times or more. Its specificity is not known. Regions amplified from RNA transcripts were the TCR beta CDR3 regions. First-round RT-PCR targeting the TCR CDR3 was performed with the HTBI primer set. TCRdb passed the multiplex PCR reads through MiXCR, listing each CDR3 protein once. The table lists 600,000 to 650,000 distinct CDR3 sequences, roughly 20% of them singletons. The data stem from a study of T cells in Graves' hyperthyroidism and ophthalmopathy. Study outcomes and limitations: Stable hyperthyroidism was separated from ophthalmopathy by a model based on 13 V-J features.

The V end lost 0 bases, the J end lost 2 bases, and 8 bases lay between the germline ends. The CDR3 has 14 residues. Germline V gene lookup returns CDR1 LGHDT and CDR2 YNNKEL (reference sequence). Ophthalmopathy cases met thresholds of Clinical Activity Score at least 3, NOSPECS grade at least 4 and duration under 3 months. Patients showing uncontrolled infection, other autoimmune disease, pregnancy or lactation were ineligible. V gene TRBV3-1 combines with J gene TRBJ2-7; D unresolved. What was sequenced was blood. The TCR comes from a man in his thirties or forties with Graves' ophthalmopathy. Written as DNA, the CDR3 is TGTGCCAGCAGCCAAGAAGGTGCTGCCTACGAGCAGTACTTC. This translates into CASSQEGAAYEQYF.